This TCR beta chain was sequenced in a study of T cell responses to AZD1222 COVID-19 vaccine. General study findings and limits: Nearly half of spike-specific TCRs reportedly target unmutated variant regions. It should be noted that donors were predominantly white British and more often female, and clonal diversity was possibly underestimated. After two AZD1222 doses, spike-specific TCR breadth and depth rose versus day 0. At baseline, just a handful of AZD1222 recipients tested seropositive.

For this clone: The antigen is undetermined.

The ends were cut back, 0 bases at V and 6 bases at J, with 15 bases in the middle. Germline V gene lookup returns CDR1 ENHRY and CDR2 SYGVKD. There are 15 residues in the CDR3. Measured with immunoSEQ multiplex PCR; TCRdb has only the in-frame clones, and not every one. The sample shows around 99,000 clones, approximately 90% of them seen only once. The sequencing here drew on peripheral blood, taken 28 days after the second AZD1222 dose. The source of this sequence is an adult who received the AZD1222 COVID-19 vaccine. The chain combines TRBV10-3 with TRBJ2-7, with D possibly being TRBD1 (5 bases). The CDR3 DNA sequence: TGTGCCATCAGTGAGTCGCAGCAGGGCTCCCGCGAGCAGTACTTC. Amino acids: CAISESQQGSREQYF.